This TCR beta chain is drawn from a study of cytomegalovirus exposure and HLA in healthy donors. PCR used 60 Vbeta primers and 13 Jbeta primers. Original methodology: It was a later analysis that counted 75 million to 90 million unique TCR beta chains, of which around 11 million were shared. Profiling relied on immunoSEQ multiplex PCR, and the TCRdb table lists in-frame clones only, not all of them. That table gives V, J and clone size, and the DNA gave D and trimming. The sample comprises tens of thousands of clones, roughly two thirds of which are singletons, and 6.9% rests with the top ten. The V gene lost 8 bases and the J gene lost 8 bases, with 15 bases spanning the gap. Germline V lookup: CDR1 SNHLY, CDR2 FYNNEI. There are 12 residues in the CDR3. This clone is deemed medium-sized (0.01 to 0.1%).

The clonotype originates from a woman in her forties or fifties in good health and CMV-seropositive. The material sequenced was PBMCs. The J gene is TRBJ1-1, the V gene TRBV2, with D possibly matching TRBD1 (5 bases). DNA for the CDR3: TGTGCCAGCGGGGTGGAGGGGAACGAAGCTTTCTTT. Its protein is CASGVEGNEAFF.